This TCR beta chain was retrieved from a study of T cell repertoires in cytomegalovirus infection. Study details: HLA-C-restricted CMV epitopes, recently identified, and well-studied HLA-B-restricted ones were used by the study. A matching HLA type, together with CMV infection, was signaled by public TCR beta signatures.

Overall study results and limits: Cumulated frequencies of public TCR beta families served to identify carriers of CMV plus the relevant HLA. CMV-specific TCR beta clonotypes restricted by HLA-C were the ones dominating the ex vivo response.

Points on this clonotype: The target antigen is unknown.

J lost 4 bases, V lost 4 bases, and 11 bases had no gene match. The CDR3 is made up of 16 amino acids. The germline V gene encodes CDR1 MNHEY and CDR2 SMNVEV (reference sequence). From the reads, TCRdb called clonotypes with MiXCR, one entry per CDR3 protein. The data hold about 890,000 distinct CDR3 sequences, with about 33% observed a single time. This clonotype was obtained from a human donor in good health (CMV status not recorded). Some clones in this sample may be carry-over from other donors' samples. The gene calls are TRBV27 and TRBJ2-3; 7 bases line up with TRBD2. The specimen was cultured CD8+ T cells from PBMCs, collected from culture after CMV antigen stimulation. The CDR3 region has the DNA TGTGCCAGCAGTTCCCCTTGGGGGGAGGGAGCAGATACGCAGTATTTT. Amino acids: CASSSPWGEGADTQYF.